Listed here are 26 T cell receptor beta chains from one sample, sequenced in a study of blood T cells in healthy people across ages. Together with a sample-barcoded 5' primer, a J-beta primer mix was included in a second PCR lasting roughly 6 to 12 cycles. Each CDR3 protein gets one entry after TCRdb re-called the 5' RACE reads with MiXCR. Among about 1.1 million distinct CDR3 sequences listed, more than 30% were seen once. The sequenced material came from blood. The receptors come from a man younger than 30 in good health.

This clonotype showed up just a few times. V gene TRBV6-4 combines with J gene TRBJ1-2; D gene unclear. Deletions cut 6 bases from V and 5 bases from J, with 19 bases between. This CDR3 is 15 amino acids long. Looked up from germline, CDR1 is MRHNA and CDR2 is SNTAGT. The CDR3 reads CASSRTGSEGYGYTF. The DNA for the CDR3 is TGTGCCAGCAGCCGCACTGGCTCCGAAGGTTATGGCTACACCTTC.

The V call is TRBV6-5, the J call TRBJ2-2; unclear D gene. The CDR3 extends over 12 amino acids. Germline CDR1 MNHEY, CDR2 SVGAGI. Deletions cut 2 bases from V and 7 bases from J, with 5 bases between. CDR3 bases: TGTGCCAGCAGTTACAATGGCGGGGAGCTGTTTTTT. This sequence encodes CASSYNGGELFF.

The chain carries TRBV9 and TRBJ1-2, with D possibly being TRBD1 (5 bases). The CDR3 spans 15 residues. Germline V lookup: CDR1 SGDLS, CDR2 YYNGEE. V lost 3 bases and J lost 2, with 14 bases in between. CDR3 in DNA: TGTGCCAGCAGCGGTACCGTAGGGACCAACTATGGCTACACCTTC. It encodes CASSGTVGTNYGYTF.

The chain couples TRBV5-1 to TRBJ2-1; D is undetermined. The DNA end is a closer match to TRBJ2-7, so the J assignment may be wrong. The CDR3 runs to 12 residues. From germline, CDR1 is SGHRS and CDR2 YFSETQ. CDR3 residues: CASRVSDNEQYF. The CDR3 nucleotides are TGCGCCAGCAGGGTAAGCGACAATGAGCAGTACTTC.

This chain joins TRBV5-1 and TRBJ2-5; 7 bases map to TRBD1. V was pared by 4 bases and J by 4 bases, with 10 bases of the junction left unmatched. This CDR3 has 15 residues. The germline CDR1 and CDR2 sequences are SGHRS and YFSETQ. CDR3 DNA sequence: TGCGCCAGCAGCCCAAGACAGGGTTTTCGAGAGACCCAGTACTTC. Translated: CASSPRQGFRETQYF. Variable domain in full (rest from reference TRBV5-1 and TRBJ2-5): KAGVTQTPRYLIKTRGQQVTLSCSPISGHRSVSWYQQTPGQGLQFLFEYFSETQRNKGNFPGRFSGRQFSNSRSEMNVSTLELGDSALYLCASSPRQGFRETQYFGPGTRLLVL.

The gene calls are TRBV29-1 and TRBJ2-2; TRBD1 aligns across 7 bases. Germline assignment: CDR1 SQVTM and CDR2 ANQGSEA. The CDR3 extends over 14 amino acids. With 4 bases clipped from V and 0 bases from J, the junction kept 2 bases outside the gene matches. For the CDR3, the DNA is TGCAGCGTTGCGACAGGGACGAACACCGGGGAGCTGTTTTTT. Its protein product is CSVATGTNTGELFF.

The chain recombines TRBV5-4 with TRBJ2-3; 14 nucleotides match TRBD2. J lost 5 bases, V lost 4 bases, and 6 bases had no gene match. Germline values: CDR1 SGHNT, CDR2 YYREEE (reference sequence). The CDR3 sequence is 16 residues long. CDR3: CASSLGLAGEGDTQYF. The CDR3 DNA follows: TGTGCCAGCAGCCTGGGACTAGCGGGAGAAGGAGATACGCAGTATTTT.

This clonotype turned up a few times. The DNA for the CDR3 is TGCAGTGCTAGGCGTTTTCGCAATCAGCCCCAGCATTTT. Translating it yields CSARRFRNQPQHF. The chain is built from TRBV20-1 and TRBJ1-5; D is unclear. CDR3 length equals 13 residues. Germline loops: CDR1 DFQATT, CDR2 SNEGSKA (reference sequence). The ends were cut back, 3 bases at V and 2 bases at J, with 8 bases in the middle.

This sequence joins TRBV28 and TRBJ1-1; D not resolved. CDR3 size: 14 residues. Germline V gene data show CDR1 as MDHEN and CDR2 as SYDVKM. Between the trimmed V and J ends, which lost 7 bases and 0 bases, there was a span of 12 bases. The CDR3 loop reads CASTGFGLNTEAFF. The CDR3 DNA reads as TGTGCCAGCACTGGGTTCGGGTTGAACACTGAAGCTTTCTTT.

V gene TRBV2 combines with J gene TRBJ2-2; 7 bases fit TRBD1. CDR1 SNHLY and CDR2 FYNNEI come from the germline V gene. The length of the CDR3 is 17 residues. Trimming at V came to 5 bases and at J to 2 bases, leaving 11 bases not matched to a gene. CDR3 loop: CASSTEPGQTNTGELFF. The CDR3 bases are TGTGCCAGCAGTACGGAACCGGGACAGACTAACACCGGGGAGCTGTTTTTT.

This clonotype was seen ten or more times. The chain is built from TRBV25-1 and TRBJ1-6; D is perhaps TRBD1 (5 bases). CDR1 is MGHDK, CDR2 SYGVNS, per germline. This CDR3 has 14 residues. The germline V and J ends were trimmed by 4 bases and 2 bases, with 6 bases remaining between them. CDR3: CASSGGAYNSPLHF. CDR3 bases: TGTGCCAGCAGTGGGGGGGCCTATAATTCACCCCTCCACTTT.

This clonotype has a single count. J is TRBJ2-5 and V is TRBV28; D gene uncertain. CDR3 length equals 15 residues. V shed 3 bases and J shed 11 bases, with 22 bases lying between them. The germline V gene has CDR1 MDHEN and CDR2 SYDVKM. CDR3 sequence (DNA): TGTGCCAGCAGTTTGGTCCGGCAGGAGCCGAATGAGCAGTACTTC. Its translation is CASSLVRQEPNEQYF.

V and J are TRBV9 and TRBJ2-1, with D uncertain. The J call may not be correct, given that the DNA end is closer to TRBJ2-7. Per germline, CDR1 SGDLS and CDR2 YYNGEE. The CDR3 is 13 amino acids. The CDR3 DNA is TGTGCCAGCAACTTTGGCCGGTACAATGAGCAGTACTTC. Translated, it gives CASNFGRYNEQYF.

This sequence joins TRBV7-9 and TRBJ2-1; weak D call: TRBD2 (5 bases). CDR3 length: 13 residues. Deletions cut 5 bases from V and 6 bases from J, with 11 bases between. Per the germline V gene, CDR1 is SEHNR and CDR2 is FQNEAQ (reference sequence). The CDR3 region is CASSPRGGNEQFF. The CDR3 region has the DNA TGTGCCAGCAGCCCACGGGGTGGCAATGAGCAGTTCTTC.

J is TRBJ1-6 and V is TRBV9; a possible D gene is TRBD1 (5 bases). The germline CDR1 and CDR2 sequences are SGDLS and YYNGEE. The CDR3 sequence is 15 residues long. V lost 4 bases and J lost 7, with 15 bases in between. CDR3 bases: TGTGCCAGCAGCCCCACGGGACTGGGAAATTCACCCCTCCACTTT. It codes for CASSPTGLGNSPLHF.

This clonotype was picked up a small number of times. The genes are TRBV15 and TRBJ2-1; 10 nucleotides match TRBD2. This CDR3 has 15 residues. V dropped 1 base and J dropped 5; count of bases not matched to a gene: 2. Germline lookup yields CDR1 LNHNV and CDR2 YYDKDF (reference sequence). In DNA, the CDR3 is TGTGCCACCAGCAGAGTTAGCGGGGGGAACAATGAGCAGTTCTTC. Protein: CATSRVSGGNNEQFF.

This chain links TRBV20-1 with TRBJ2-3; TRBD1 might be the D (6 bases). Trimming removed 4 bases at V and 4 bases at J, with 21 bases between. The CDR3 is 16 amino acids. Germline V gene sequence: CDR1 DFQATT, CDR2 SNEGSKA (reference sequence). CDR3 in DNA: TGCAGTGCTATCCCCGGGACACCCAGTCTCGCAGATACGCAGTATTTT. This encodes CSAIPGTPSLADTQYF.

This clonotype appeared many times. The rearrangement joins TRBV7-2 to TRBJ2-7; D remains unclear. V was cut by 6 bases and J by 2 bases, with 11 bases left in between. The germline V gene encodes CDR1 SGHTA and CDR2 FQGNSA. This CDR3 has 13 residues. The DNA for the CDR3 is TGTGCCAGCAGTAAGGCAGCCCCCTACGAGCAGTACTTC. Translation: CASSKAAPYEQYF.

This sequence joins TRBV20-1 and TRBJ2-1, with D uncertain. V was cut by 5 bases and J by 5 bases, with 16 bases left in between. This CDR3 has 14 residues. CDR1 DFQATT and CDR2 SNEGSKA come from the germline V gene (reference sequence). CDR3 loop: CSAAGLPSDNEQFF. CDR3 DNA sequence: TGCAGTGCTGCCGGATTACCATCTGACAATGAGCAGTTCTTC.

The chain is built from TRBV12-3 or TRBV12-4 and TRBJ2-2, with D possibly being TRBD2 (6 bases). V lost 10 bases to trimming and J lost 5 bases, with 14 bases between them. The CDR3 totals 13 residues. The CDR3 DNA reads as TGTGCCATTGTCGGGACTCAGACCGGGGAGCTGTTTTTT. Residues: CAIVGTQTGELFF.

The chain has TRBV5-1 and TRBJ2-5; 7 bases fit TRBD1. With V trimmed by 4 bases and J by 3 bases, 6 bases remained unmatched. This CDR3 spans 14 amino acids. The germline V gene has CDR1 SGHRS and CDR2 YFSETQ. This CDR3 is CASSPTGVEETQYF. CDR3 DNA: TGCGCCAGCAGCCCAACAGGGGTAGAAGAGACCCAGTACTTC.

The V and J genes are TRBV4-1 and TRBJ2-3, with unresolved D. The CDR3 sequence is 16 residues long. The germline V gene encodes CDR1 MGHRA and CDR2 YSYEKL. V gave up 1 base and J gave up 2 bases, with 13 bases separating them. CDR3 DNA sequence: TGCGCCAGCAGCCAAGCTAAGGGTTCCCCCACAGATACGCAGTATTTT. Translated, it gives CASSQAKGSPTDTQYF.

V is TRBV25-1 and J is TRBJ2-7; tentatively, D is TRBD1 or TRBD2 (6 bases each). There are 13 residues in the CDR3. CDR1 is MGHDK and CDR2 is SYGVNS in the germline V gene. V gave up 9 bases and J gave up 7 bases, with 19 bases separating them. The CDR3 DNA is TGTGCCAGAGATGAGGGGGGTGACAATGAGCAGTACTTC. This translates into CARDEGGDNEQYF.

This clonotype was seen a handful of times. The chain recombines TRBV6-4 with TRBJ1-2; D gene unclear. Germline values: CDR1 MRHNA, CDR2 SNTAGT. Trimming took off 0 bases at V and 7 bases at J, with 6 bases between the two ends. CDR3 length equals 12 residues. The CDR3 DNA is TGTGCCAGCAGTGACTCATGGAGTGGCTACACCTTC. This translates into CASSDSWSGYTF.

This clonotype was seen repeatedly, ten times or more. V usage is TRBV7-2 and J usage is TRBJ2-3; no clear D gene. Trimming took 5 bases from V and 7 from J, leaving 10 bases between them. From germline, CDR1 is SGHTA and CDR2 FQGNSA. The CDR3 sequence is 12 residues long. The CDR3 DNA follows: TGTGCCAGCAGCCATGACTGGAATACGCAGTATTTT. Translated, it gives CASSHDWNTQYF.

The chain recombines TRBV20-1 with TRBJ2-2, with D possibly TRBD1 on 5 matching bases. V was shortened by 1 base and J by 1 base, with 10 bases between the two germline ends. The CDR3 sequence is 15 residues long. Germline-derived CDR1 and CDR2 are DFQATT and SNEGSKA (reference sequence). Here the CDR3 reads CSARVLGENTGELFF. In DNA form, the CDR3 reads TGCAGTGCTAGAGTATTAGGGGAGAACACCGGGGAGCTGTTTTTT.